This T cell receptor beta chain emerged from a study of glioma-infiltrating T cells after dendritic cell vaccination. No glioblastoma patient carried an isocitrate dehydrogenase mutation. Of note for this clone: The antigen is unknown.

Study observations and caveats: Only a small number of patients had complete blood and tumor samples.

Assay used: immunoSEQ multiplex PCR; TCRdb lists only in-frame clones, some missing. The sample shows some 70,000 clones, about 81% of them seen only once. This specimen was blood, taken before dendritic cell vaccination. This clonotype was sampled from a human donor with glioblastoma.

DNA of the CDR3: TGTGCCACTGCGATAGGGGCGGGAAGCCGCTACGAGCAGTACTTC. It yields the protein CATAIGAGSRYEQYF. V gene TRBV27 combines with J gene TRBJ2-7; tentatively, D is TRBD2 (6 bases). Trimming took off 10 bases at V and 3 bases at J, with 22 bases between the two ends. CDR1 MNHEY and CDR2 SMNVEV come from the germline V gene (reference sequence). The CDR3 length is 15 residues.